This is a list of T cell receptor beta chains from one sample in a study of CD8+CD57+ T cells in acquired aplastic anemia. TCRdb used MiXCR to reprocess the reads, holding one entry per CDR3 protein. This sample carries 400,000 to 600,000 distinct CDR3 sequences, 25% to 40% of them seen once, and the ten largest clones take 0.82%. The sequenced sample consisted of sorted CD4+, CD8+, or CD8+CD57+ T cells (not recorded which) from PBMCs. The receptors were gathered from a human donor with aplastic anemia. Each CDR3 is given with its conserved first and last residue. The D gene is left open where the match is weak. Rows give clone size only sometimes, using once, few, many, or a class for an expanded clone.

d_call	v_call	clone_size	j_call	cdr3_nt	cdr3_aa
NA	TRBV11-2	few	TRBJ1-1	TGTGCCAGCAGCTTAGATCGTACGGCTGAAGCTTTCTTT	CASSLDRTAEAFF
TRBD1	TRBV20-1	NA	TRBJ1-2	TGCAGTGCTAGACCTCAGGGGGTTGGGGGCTACGCCTTC	CSARPQGVGGYAF
NA	TRBV29-1	many	TRBJ1-2	TGCAGCGTTGAAGATCGGGCTCACTATGGCTACACCTTC	CSVEDRAHYGYTF
TRBD1	TRBV12-3/TRBV12-4	once	TRBJ2-2	TGTGCCAGCATCGTTACAGGGGGCGTTCACACCGGGGAGCTGTTTTTT	CASIVTGGVHTGELFF
TRBD2	TRBV20-1	NA	TRBJ2-7	TGCAGCGCCGGACTAGCGGAACCCTACGAGCAGTACTTC	CSAGLAEPYEQYF
NA	TRBV9	NA	TRBJ2-5	TGTGCCAGCAGCATAATGGGGACCTCCCAAGAGACCCAGTACTTC	CASSIMGTSQETQYF
NA	TRBV2	many	TRBJ2-7	TGTGCCAGCAGTGTACAGGGCTACGAGCAGTACTTC	CASSVQGYEQYF
NA	TRBV11-1	NA	TRBJ1-4	TGTGCCAGCAGCCTAGTAGGGGGTCTGGCTAATGAAAAACTGTTTTTT	CASSLVGGLANEKLFF
TRBD2	TRBV20-1	many	TRBJ2-7	TGCAGTGCCCCCCGTCGCGGGAGCTCCTACGAGCAGTACTTC	CSAPRRGSSYEQYF
NA	TRBV29-1	many	TRBJ1-2	TGCAGCGTTGCGGGGGCTAGCTATGGCTACACCTTC	CSVAGASYGYTF
NA	TRBV2	many	TRBJ2-1	TGTGCCAGCACGGAGGGGAGCTCCTACAATGAGCAGTTCTTC	CASTEGSSYNEQFF
TRBD1	TRBV24-1	many	TRBJ2-3	TGTGCCACCAGTGATAACGGACAGGGCACAGATACGCAGTATTTT	CATSDNGQGTDTQYF
NA	TRBV19	NA	TRBJ1-4	TGTGCCAGTAGTTCGGGGGGTGGAGAAAAACTGTTTTTT	CASSSGGGEKLFF
NA	TRBV19	NA	TRBJ1-4	TGTGCCACGCAGGGCATGGGTAATGAAAAACTGTTTTTT	CATQGMGNEKLFF
TRBD2	TRBV12-3/TRBV12-4	NA	TRBJ2-1	TGTGCCAGCAGTTTAGGTTATGCGGGAGCTGAGCAGTTCTTC	CASSLGYAGAEQFF
TRBD1	TRBV11-2	NA	TRBJ1-1	TGTGCCAGCAGCTTAGATCGGACAGGGGGCGGTGAAGCTTTCTTT	CASSLDRTGGGEAFF
TRBD1	TRBV19	NA	TRBJ2-2	TGTGCCAGTAGTATTCGGACAGGTACCGGGGAGCTGTTTTTT	CASSIRTGTGELFF
NA	TRBV3-1	NA	TRBJ2-7	TGTGCCAGCAGCCAAGATCGCAGGGGCGGGCAGTACTTC	CASSQDRRGGQYF
NA	TRBV20-1	NA	TRBJ1-2	TGCAGTGTCCCTTTTAGAGTGGCTATATTCTTATGTGCTAACTATGGCTACACCTTC	CSVPFRVAIFLCANYGYTF
NA	TRBV2	few	TRBJ1-1	TGTGCCAGCAGTATAGATGAGAACACTGAAGCTTTCTTT	CASSIDENTEAFF
TRBD1	TRBV25-1	many	TRBJ1-1	TGTGCCAGCAGTGGGACAGGGGGCAGCTCGGCTTTCTTT	CASSGTGGSSAFF
NA	TRBV7-8	many	TRBJ1-5	TGTGCCAGCAGCTTATATCTGGGACAGCCCCAGCATTTT	CASSLYLGQPQHF
TRBD1	TRBV12-3/TRBV12-4	NA	TRBJ2-5	TGTGCCAGTACTACAGGGGAGAGGGAGACCCAGTACTTC	CASTTGERETQYF
TRBD1	TRBV19	many	TRBJ1-1	TGTGCCAGTAGAGGGGGGACAGCGAACACTGAAGCTTTCTTT	CASRGGTANTEAFF
NA	TRBV2	NA	TRBJ1-2	TGTGCCAGCAGCCAGAGCGGGGGTGGCTACACCTTC	CASSQSGGGYTF